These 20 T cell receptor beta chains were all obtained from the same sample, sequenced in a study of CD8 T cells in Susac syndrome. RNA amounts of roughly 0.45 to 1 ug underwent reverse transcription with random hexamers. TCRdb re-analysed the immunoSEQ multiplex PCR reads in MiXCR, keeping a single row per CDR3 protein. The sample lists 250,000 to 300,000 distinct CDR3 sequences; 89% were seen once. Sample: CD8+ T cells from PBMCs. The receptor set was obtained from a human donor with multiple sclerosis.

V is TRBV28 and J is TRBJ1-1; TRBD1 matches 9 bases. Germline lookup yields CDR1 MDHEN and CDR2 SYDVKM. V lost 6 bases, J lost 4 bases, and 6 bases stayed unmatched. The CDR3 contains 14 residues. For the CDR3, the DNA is TGTGCCAGCAGCCGGACAGGGGACGTCACTGAAGCTTTCTTT. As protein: CASSRTGDVTEAFF.

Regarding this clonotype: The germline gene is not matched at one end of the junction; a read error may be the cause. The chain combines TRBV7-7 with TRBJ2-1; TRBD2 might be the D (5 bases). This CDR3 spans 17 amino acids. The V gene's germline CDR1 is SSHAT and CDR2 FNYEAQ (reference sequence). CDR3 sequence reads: CASSPLFSGVSEREQFF. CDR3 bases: TGTGCTAGCAGCCCCTTGTTTTCGGGCGTTTCAGAGCGGGAGCAGTTCTTC. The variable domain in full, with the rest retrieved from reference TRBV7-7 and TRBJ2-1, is GAGVSQSPRYKVTKRGQDVTLRCDPISSHATLYWYQQALGQGPEFLTYFNYEAQPDKSGLPSDRFSAERPEGSISTLTIQRTEQRDSAMYRCASSPLFSGVSEREQFFGPGTRLTVL.

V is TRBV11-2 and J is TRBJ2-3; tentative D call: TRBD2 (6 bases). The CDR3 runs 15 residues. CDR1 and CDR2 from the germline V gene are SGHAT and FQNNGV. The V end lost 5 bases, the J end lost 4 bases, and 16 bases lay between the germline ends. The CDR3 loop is CASSLGPGDPDTQYF. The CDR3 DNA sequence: TGTGCCAGCAGCCTGGGACCGGGAGATCCAGATACGCAGTATTTT.

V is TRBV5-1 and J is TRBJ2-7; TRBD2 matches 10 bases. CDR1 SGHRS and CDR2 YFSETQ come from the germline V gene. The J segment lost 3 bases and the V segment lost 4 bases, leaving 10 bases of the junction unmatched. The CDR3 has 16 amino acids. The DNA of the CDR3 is TGCGCCAGCAGCCCCTCTTCGGCTAGCGGGAGCTACGAGCAGTACTTC. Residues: CASSPSSASGSYEQYF.

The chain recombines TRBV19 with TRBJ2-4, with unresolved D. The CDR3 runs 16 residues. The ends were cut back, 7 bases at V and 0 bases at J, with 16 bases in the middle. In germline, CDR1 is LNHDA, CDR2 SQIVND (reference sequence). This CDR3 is CASTPDGYLAKNIQYF. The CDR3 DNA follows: TGTGCCAGTACCCCTGACGGATACCTAGCCAAAAACATTCAGTACTTC.

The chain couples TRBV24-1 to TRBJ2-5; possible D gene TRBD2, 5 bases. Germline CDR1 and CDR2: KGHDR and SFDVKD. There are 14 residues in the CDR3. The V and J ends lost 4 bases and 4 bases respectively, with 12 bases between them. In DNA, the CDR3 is TGTGCCACCAGTGACTTGACTAACCGAGAGACCCAGTACTTC. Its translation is CATSDLTNRETQYF.

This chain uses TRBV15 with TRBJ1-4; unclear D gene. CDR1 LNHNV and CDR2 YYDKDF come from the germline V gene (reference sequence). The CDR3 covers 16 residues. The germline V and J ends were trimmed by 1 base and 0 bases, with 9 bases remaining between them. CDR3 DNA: TGTGCCACCAGCAGAGTGGAACAGACAACTAATGAAAAACTGTTTTTT. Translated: CATSRVEQTTNEKLFF.

CDR3: CASSPLAGRAGELFF. CDR3 nucleotides: TGCGCCAGCAGCCCCTTGGCAGGGAGAGCCGGGGAGCTGTTTTTT. The chain has TRBV4-1 and TRBJ2-2, with D perhaps matching TRBD1 or TRBD2 (5 bases each). Germline values: CDR1 MGHRA, CDR2 YSYEKL. With 4 bases removed from V and 6 bases from J, the gap between germline ends came to 15 bases. The CDR3 runs to 15 residues.

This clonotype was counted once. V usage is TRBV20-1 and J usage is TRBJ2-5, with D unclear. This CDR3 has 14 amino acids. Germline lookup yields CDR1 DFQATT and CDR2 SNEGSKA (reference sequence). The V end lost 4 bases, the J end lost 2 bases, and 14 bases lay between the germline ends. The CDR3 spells CSAIPPRQQETQYF. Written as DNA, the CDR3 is TGCAGTGCTATCCCCCCGCGGCAGCAAGAGACCCAGTACTTC.

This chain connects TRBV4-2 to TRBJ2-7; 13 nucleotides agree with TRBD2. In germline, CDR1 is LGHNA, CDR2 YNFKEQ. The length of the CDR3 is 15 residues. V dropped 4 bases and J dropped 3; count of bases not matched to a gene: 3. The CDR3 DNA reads TGTGCCAGCAGCCCAACTAGCGGGGGGGACTACGAGCAGTACTTC. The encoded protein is CASSPTSGGDYEQYF.

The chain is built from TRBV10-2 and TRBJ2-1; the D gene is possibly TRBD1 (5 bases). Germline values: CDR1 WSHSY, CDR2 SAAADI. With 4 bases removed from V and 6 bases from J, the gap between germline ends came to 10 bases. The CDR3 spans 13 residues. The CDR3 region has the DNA TGCGCCAGCAGTGCAGGGCCTGCCAATGAGCAGTTCTTC. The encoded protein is CASSAGPANEQFF.

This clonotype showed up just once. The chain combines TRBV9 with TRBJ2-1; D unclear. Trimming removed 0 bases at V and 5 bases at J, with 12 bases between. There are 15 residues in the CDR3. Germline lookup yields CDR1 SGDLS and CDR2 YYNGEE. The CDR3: CASSVGTFRNNEQFF. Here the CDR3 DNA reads TGTGCCAGCAGCGTAGGGACCTTCAGGAACAATGAGCAGTTCTTC.

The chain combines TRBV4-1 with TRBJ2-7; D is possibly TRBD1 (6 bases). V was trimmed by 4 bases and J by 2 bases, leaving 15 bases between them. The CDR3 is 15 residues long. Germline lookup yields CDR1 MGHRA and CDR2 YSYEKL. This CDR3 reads CASSPYPDSPYEQYF. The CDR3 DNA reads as TGCGCCAGCAGCCCTTACCCGGACAGCCCCTACGAGCAGTACTTC.

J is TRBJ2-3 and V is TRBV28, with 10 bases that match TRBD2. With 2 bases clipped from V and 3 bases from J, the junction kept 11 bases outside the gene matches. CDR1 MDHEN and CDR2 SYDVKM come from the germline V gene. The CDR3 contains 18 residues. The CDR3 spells CASSLRLAGDLRTDTQYF. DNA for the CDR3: TGTGCCAGCAGTTTAAGGCTAGCGGGAGATTTGCGAACAGATACGCAGTATTTT.

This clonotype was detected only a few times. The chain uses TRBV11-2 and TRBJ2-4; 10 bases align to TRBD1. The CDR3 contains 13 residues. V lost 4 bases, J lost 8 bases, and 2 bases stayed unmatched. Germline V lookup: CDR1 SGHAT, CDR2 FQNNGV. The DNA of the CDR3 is TGTGCCAGCAGCTGGACAGGGGGAGACATTCAGTACTTC. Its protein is CASSWTGGDIQYF.

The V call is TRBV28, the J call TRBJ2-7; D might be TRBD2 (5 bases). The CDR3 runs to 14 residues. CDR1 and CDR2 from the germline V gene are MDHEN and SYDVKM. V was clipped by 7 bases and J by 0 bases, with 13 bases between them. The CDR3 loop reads CASTYGVNSYEQYF. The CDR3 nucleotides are TGTGCCAGCACCTACGGGGTGAACTCCTACGAGCAGTACTTC.

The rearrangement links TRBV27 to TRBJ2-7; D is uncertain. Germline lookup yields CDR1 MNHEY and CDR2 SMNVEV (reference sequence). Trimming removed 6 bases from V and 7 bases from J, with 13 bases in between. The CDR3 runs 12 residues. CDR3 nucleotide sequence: TGTGCCAGCAGCGGCGGAGCCCCAGAGCAGTACTTC. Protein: CASSGGAPEQYF.

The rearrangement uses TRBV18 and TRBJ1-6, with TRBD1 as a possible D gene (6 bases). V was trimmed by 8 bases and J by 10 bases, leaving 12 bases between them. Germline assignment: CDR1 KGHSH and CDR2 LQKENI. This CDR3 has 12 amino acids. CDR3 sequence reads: CASADSVSPLHF. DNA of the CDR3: TGTGCCAGCGCGGACAGCGTGTCACCCCTCCACTTT.

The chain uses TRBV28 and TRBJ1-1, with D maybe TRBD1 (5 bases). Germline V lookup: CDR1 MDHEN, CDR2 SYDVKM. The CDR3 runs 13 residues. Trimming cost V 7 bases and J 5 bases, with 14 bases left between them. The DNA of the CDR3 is TGTGCCAGCAACCCCCCCGGGGGAACTGAAGCTTTCTTT. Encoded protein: CASNPPGGTEAFF.

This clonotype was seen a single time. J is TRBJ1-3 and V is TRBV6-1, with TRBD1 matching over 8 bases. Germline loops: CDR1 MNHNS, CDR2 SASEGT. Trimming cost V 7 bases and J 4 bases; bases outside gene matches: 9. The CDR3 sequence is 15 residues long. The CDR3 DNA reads TGTGCCAGCATTAGCTCCAGGGGGCGCGGAAACACCATATATTTT. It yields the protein CASISSRGRGNTIYF.